These 6 T cell receptor beta chains were sequenced from one sample in a study of blood T cell repertoires in COVID-19. Here immunoSEQ multiplex PCR was the method, and the copy in TCRdb shows in-frame clones only, minus some. The sample includes 50,000 to 75,000 clones, around 79% of them seen just once. Input material: peripheral blood. The receptors shown here come from a man aged 55 to 69 with acute or convalescent COVID-19.

The genes are TRBV12-3 or TRBV12-4 and TRBJ2-1; D is unclear. The CDR3 is made up of 12 amino acids. Between the trimmed V and J ends, which lost 1 base and 10 bases, there was a span of 8 bases. CDR3 residues: CASSLGDTEQFF. In nucleotides, the CDR3 is TGTGCCAGCAGTTTAGGAGACACGGAGCAGTTCTTC.

V is TRBV11-2 and J is TRBJ2-7; the D gene is possibly TRBD1 (5 bases). The CDR3 length is 11 residues. Germline CDR1 is SGHAT and CDR2 is FQNNGV. Trimming removed 6 bases from V and 9 bases from J, with 12 bases in between. CDR3 bases: TGTGCCAGCAGGGGGCCCCGGGTGCAGTACTTC. This sequence encodes CASRGPRVQYF. Looking up the rest from reference TRBV11-2 and TRBJ2-7 gives the full variable domain: EAGVAQSPRYKIIEKRQSVAFWCNPISGHATLYWYQQILGQGPKLLIQFQNNGVVDDSQLPKDRFSAERLKGVDSTLKIQPAKLEDSAVYLCASRGPRVQYFGPGTRLTVT.

This clone was detected only a few times. The gene calls are TRBV27 and TRBJ1-5; possible D gene TRBD1, 6 bases. CDR3 length: 16 residues. Germline V gives CDR1 MNHEY, CDR2 SMNVEV (reference sequence). V was trimmed by 4 bases and J by 2 bases, leaving 15 bases between them. The DNA for the CDR3 is TGTGCCAGCAGTTCTGCGACAGGTCCCGGCAATCAGCCCCAGCATTTT. The encoded protein is CASSSATGPGNQPQHF.

The CDR3: CSVLAGGNEQFF. Here the CDR3 DNA reads TGCAGCGTTCTAGCGGGAGGTAATGAGCAGTTCTTC. The chain has TRBV29-1 and TRBJ2-1; 11 bases are shared with TRBD2. The germline V gene encodes CDR1 SQVTM and CDR2 ANQGSEA. Trimming cost V 5 bases and J 7 bases; bases outside gene matches: 1. CDR3 length equals 12 residues.

The J gene is TRBJ1-3, the V gene TRBV28, with 10 nucleotides matching TRBD1. The V gene end was trimmed by 6 bases and the J gene end by 4 bases; junction bases not matched to a gene: 6. CDR1 and CDR2 (germline): MDHEN, SYDVKM. The CDR3 runs to 15 residues. In nucleotides, the CDR3 is TGTGCCAGCAGGACAGGGGGCGCAGGGGGAAACACCATATATTTT. Its translation is CASRTGGAGGNTIYF. The whole variable domain, remainder taken from reference TRBV28 and TRBJ1-3, is DVKVTQSSRYLVKRTGEKVFLECVQDMDHENMFWYRQDPGLGLRLIYFSYDVKMKEKGDIPEGYSVSREKKERFSLILESASTNQTSMYLCASRTGGAGGNTIYFGEGSWLTVV.

The chain joins TRBV27 to TRBJ2-7, with 13 nucleotides matching TRBD2. The CDR3 length is 16 residues. The ends lost 4 bases at V and 2 bases at J; junction bases unmatched: 5. Germline CDR1 is MNHEY and CDR2 is SMNVEV (reference sequence). As DNA, the CDR3 is TGTGCCAGCAGTTCGGGGACTAGCGGGAAAACCTACGAGCAGTACTTC. It yields the protein CASSSGTSGKTYEQYF.